These 21 T cell receptor beta chains came from one sample sequenced in a study of cytomegalovirus exposure and HLA in healthy donors. Primers included in the PCR were 60 Vbeta and 13 Jbeta primers. The assay was immunoSEQ multiplex PCR, and TCRdb's table has in-frame clones only and misses some. The sample records approximately 120,000 clones, around 76% being singletons. Sequenced sample: PBMCs. The receptors stem from a woman aged 60 to 75 in good health and CMV-seropositive.

The chain recombines TRBV7-9 with TRBJ1-1, with D hard to call. Germline CDR1 SEHNR, CDR2 FQNEAQ (reference sequence). There are 12 residues in the CDR3. Trimming took off 7 bases at V and 7 bases at J, with 13 bases between the two ends. In DNA form, the CDR3 reads TGTGCCAGCATCCCAAACTCTGGTGAAGCTTTCTTT. This sequence encodes CASIPNSGEAFF.

This clone was found a few times. The DNA of the CDR3 is TGTGCCAGCAGATCAGGGACAGGGGAAGAGCAGTTCTTC. Translated: CASRSGTGEEQFF. The chain is built from TRBV5-6 and TRBJ2-1, with 10 bases matching TRBD1. V was clipped by 5 bases and J by 10 bases; unmatched bases: 6. The CDR3 consists of 13 residues. CDR1 and CDR2 from the germline V gene are SGHDT and YYEEEE.

This chain joins TRBV5-1 and TRBJ1-2, with D tentatively TRBD1 (5 bases). Germline V lookup: CDR1 SGHRS, CDR2 YFSETQ. The CDR3 loop spans 16 amino acids. Trimming cost V 0 bases and J 4 bases, with 16 bases left between them. The CDR3 spells CASSLGLGAGIYGYTF. For the CDR3, the DNA is TGCGCCAGCAGCTTGGGTTTAGGGGCGGGAATCTATGGCTACACCTTC.

CDR3 DNA sequence: TGTGCCAGCCGGGACGGGAGCTCCTATAATTCACCCCTCCACTTT. Its translation: CASRDGSSYNSPLHF. The V gene is TRBV6-5, the J gene TRBJ1-6, with TRBD1 as a possible D gene (5 bases). The germline gives CDR1 MNHEY, CDR2 SVGAGI. The CDR3 loop spans 15 amino acids. Between the trimmed V and J ends, which lost 8 bases and 0 bases, there was a span of 11 bases.

The rearrangement links TRBV5-3 to TRBJ2-7; TRBD2 is a possible D gene (5 bases). TRBV5-3 falls under the ORF class, with uncertain function. Trimming removed 4 bases from V and 2 bases from J, with 19 bases in between. CDR3 length: 16 residues. The DNA of the CDR3 is TGTGCCAGAAGCGGGCCGCCCAGCGGTGATCCCTACGAGCAGTACTTC. Encoded protein: CARSGPPSGDPYEQYF.

The J gene is TRBJ1-5, the V gene TRBV4-1; D may be TRBD1 (5 bases). The CDR3 has 15 residues. Germline V gene lookup returns CDR1 MGHRA and CDR2 YSYEKL. Trimming left V 1 base short and J 2 bases short, with 9 bases between. Here the CDR3 DNA reads TGCGCCAGCAGCCAAGGAGTGACAGGCAATCAGCCCCAGCATTTT. This translates into CASSQGVTGNQPQHF.

The rearrangement uses TRBV7-2 and TRBJ1-6, with D unresolved. The germline CDR1 and CDR2 sequences are SGHTA and FQGNSA. Trimming left V 0 bases short and J 5 bases short, with 17 bases between. There are 18 residues in the CDR3. The CDR3 loop reads CASSLAMPGPLNNSPLHF. CDR3 DNA: TGTGCCAGCAGCTTAGCTATGCCAGGCCCTCTCAATAATTCACCCCTCCACTTT.

The J gene is TRBJ1-4, the V gene TRBV7-2; TRBD1 is a possible D gene (5 bases). Germline lookup yields CDR1 SGHTA and CDR2 FQGNSA. Trimming removed 4 bases from V and 0 bases from J, with 15 bases in between. This CDR3 spans 17 amino acids. The CDR3 here is CASSSPAGVTTNEKLFF. As DNA, the CDR3 is TGTGCCAGCAGCTCGCCCGCGGGGGTTACAACTAATGAAAAACTGTTTTTT.

This rearrangement joins TRBV19 to TRBJ2-7; D might be TRBD2 (5 bases). The CDR3 length is 14 residues. The germline CDR1 and CDR2 sequences are LNHDA and SQIVND (reference sequence). The V end lost 7 bases, the J end lost 2 bases, and 15 bases lay between the germline ends. The CDR3 spells CASTVTGSTYEQYF. CDR3 nucleotides: TGTGCCAGTACTGTGACGGGATCGACCTACGAGCAGTACTTC.

The genes are TRBV27 and TRBJ2-2, with 7 bases fitting TRBD1. V was clipped by 4 bases and J by 3 bases; unmatched bases: 8. CDR1 is MNHEY, CDR2 SMNVEV, per germline (reference sequence). The CDR3 runs to 16 residues. The CDR3 loop is CASSSLDRVHTGELFF. The CDR3 nucleotides are TGTGCCAGCAGTTCCCTTGACAGGGTGCACACCGGGGAGCTGTTTTTT.

The V call is TRBV10-3, the J call TRBJ1-2; the match to TRBD1 covers 8 bases. CDR1 is ENHRY and CDR2 is SYGVKD in the germline V gene. The CDR3 contains 14 residues. With 4 bases clipped from V and 6 bases from J, the junction kept 7 bases outside the gene matches. The CDR3 sequence is CAISAGQGGHGYTF. CDR3 DNA: TGTGCCATCAGTGCAGGACAGGGAGGCCATGGCTACACCTTC.

The J gene is TRBJ2-1, the V gene TRBV4-3; TRBD2 aligns across 13 bases. CDR1 is LGHNA and CDR2 is YSLEER in the germline V gene. This CDR3 region has 14 residues. Trimming took 4 bases from V and 8 from J; bases not matched to a gene: 2. The CDR3 nucleotides are TGCGCCAGCAGCCGGACTAGCGGGAGTCATGAGCAGTTCTTC. The encoded protein is CASSRTSGSHEQFF.

The gene calls are TRBV6-6 and TRBJ2-7; 12 bases match TRBD2. This CDR3 comprises 14 residues. The ends lost 5 bases at V and 7 bases at J; junction bases unmatched: 6. CDR1 MNHNY and CDR2 SVGAGI come from the germline V gene (reference sequence). For the CDR3, the DNA is TGTGCCAGCAGTCGGACTAGCGGGGTGTGGGAGCAGTACTTC. It codes for CASSRTSGVWEQYF.

CDR3 in DNA: TGTGCCAGCAGTCAGCGTGGGGACAGGGGGTCCACAGATACGCAGTATTTT. This encodes CASSQRGDRGSTDTQYF. The gene calls are TRBV4-2 and TRBJ2-3; 11 bases agree with TRBD1. From germline, CDR1 is LGHNA and CDR2 YNFKEQ. The CDR3 is made up of 17 amino acids. Germline trimming cut 6 bases from V and 2 bases from J; bases unmatched to any gene: 10.

This sequence joins TRBV30 and TRBJ1-2; 7 positions agree with TRBD1. Germline V gene data show CDR1 as GTSNPN and CDR2 as SVGIG (reference sequence). The CDR3 has 16 amino acids. Trimming cost V 2 bases and J 0 bases; bases outside gene matches: 9. CDR3 bases: TGTGCCTGGAGTCGCTCGACAGGGTCATCTAACTATGGCTACACCTTC. It translates to CAWSRSTGSSNYGYTF.

The rearrangement uses TRBV6-1 and TRBJ2-5; a possible D gene is TRBD2 (6 bases). The CDR3 has 16 amino acids. Germline values: CDR1 MNHNS, CDR2 SASEGT. Between the trimmed V and J ends, which lost 1 base and 5 bases, there was a span of 17 bases. The CDR3 sequence is CASSEEQAGGKETQYF. The CDR3 DNA is TGTGCCAGCAGTGAAGAACAGGCCGGGGGAAAGGAGACCCAGTACTTC.

This rearrangement joins TRBV14 to TRBJ2-3; 7 bases align to TRBD2. The CDR3 runs 14 residues. The junction had 7 bases not matched to a gene; V was cut back by 6 bases and J by 4 bases. The V gene's germline CDR1 is SGHDN and CDR2 FVKESK. CDR3 sequence (DNA): TGTGCCAGCAGATCAGGGAGGGCAGCAGATACGCAGTATTTT. It encodes CASRSGRAADTQYF.

The chain is built from TRBV7-9 and TRBJ1-1; D perhaps matches TRBD1 (6 bases). Between the trimmed V and J ends, which lost 3 bases and 4 bases, there was a span of 18 bases. CDR1 is SEHNR and CDR2 is FQNEAQ in the germline V gene (reference sequence). The CDR3 is 16 amino acids. DNA of the CDR3: TGTGCCAGCAGCTTCATCTTAACAGGGAGTGGCACTGAAGCTTTCTTT. This gives the protein CASSFILTGSGTEAFF.

The rearrangement uses TRBV7-2 and TRBJ1-3, with 10 bases aligning to TRBD1. V was clipped by 2 bases and J by 3 bases; unmatched bases: 10. The CDR3 has 18 amino acids. Looked up from germline, CDR1 is SGHTA and CDR2 is FQGNSA. The CDR3 bases are TGTGCCAGCAGCTTAAACCCCCCGGGACAGGGGTATGGAAACACCATATATTTT. Encoded protein: CASSLNPPGQGYGNTIYF. The full variable domain, with the rest looked up from reference TRBV7-2 and TRBJ1-3, is GAGVSQSPSNKVTEKGKDVELRCDPISGHTALYWYRQSLGQGLEFLIYFQGNSAPDKSGLPSDRFSAERTGGSVSTLTIQRTQQEDSAVYLCASSLNPPGQGYGNTIYFGEGSWLTVV.

V and J are TRBV19 and TRBJ1-2; 8 bases fit TRBD1. V lost 6 bases to trimming and J lost 3 bases; unmatched junction nucleotides: 6. This CDR3 comprises 14 residues. The germline gives CDR1 LNHDA, CDR2 SQIVND (reference sequence). CDR3 in DNA: TGTGCCAGTAGCGCGACAGGGGTGGACTATGGCTACACCTTC. This sequence encodes CASSATGVDYGYTF.

The CDR3 is CASSLAEGGNTIYF. CDR3 coding DNA: TGTGCCAGCAGCCTCGCGGAGGGAGGAAACACCATATATTTT. This rearrangement joins TRBV2 to TRBJ1-3; no definite D call. There are 14 residues in the CDR3. V shed 6 bases and J shed 4 bases, with 13 bases lying between them. Germline CDR1 reads SNHLY; CDR2 reads FYNNEI.